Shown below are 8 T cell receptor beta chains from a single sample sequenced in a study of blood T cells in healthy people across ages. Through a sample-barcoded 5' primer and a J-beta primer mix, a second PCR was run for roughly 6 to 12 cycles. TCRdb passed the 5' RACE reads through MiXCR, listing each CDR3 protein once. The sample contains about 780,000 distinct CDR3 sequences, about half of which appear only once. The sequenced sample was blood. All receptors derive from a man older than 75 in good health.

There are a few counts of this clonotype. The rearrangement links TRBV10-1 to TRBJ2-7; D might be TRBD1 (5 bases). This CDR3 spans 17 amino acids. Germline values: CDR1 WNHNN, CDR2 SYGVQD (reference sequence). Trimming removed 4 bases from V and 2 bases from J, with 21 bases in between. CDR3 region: CASSASYARGKPYEQYF. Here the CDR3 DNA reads TGCGCCAGCAGTGCGTCTTATGCAAGGGGCAAGCCCTACGAGCAGTACTTC.

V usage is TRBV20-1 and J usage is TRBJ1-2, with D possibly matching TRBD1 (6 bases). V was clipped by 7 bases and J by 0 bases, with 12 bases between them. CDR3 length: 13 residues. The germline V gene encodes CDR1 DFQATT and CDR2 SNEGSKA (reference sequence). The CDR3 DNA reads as TGCAGTGAAGGGACACCCTCTAACTATGGCTACACCTTC. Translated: CSEGTPSNYGYTF.

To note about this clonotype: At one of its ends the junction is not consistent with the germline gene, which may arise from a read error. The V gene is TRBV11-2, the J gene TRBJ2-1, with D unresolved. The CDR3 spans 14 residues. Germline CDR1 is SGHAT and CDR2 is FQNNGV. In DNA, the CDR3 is TGTGCCAGCAGCGTAGATAGGGCCTCTCGGGAGCAGTTCTTC. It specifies CASSVDRASREQFF.

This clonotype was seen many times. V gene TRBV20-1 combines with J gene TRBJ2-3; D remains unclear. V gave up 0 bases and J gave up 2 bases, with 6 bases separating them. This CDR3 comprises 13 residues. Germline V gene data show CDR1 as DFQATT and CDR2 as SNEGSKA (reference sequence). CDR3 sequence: CSARDPYTDTQYF. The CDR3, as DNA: TGCAGTGCTAGAGATCCCTACACAGATACGCAGTATTTT.

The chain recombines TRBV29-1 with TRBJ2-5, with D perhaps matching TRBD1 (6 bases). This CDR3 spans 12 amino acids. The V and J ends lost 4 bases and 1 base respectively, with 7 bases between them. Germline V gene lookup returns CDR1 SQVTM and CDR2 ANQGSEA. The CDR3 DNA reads TGCAGCGTTGGGACAGTCCAAGAGACCCAGTACTTC. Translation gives CSVGTVQETQYF.

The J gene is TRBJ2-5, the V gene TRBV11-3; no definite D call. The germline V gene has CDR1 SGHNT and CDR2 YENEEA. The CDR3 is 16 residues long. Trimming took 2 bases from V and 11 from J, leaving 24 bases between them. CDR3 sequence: CASSLFGTEKNNEQYF. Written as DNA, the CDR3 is TGTGCCAGCAGCTTATTCGGCACCGAGAAGAATAATGAGCAGTACTTC.

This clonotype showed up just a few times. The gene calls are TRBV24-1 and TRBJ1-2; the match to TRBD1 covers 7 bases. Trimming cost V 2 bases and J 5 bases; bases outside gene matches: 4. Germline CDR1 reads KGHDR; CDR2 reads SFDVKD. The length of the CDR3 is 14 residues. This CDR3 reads CATSDSSTGYGYTF. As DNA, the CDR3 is TGTGCCACCAGTGATTCGTCGACAGGGTATGGCTACACCTTC.

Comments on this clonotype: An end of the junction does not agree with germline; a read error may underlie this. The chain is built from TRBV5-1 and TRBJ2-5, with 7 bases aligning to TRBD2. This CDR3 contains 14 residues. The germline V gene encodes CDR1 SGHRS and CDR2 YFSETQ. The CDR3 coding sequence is TGCGCCAGCAGCTCGATAGGGGTGCGGGAGACCCAGTACTTT. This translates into CASSSIGVRETQYF.